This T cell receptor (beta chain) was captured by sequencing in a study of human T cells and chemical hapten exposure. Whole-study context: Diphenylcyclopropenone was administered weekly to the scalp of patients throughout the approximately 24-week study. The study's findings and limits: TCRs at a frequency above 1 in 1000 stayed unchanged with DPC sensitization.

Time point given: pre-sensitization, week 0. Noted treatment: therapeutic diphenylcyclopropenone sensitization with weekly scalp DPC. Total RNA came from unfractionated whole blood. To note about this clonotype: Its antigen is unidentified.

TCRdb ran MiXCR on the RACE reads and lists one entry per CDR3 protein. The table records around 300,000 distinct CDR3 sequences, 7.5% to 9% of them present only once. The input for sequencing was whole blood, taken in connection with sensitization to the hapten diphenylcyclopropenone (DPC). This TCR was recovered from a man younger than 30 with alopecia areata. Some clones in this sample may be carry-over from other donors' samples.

CDR3: CASSFGKSYEQYF. CDR3 DNA: TGTGCCAGCAGTTTTGGAAAGTCCTACGAGCAGTACTTC. The V call is TRBV12-3 or TRBV12-4, the J call TRBJ2-7; D uncertain. This CDR3 has 13 residues. V was clipped by 3 bases and J by 1 base, with 7 bases between them.